The 22 T cell receptor beta chains below come from one sample, sequenced in a study of CD8+ T cells in alopecia areata (dated by TCRdb to the late 2010s). Receptor libraries were prepared by the immunoSEQ multiplex PCR assay. RNA was extracted from all samples and reverse transcribed into cDNA, which served as template for TCR sequencing. TCRdb took this table from immuneACCESS and kept in-frame rearrangements with V and J called. Such tables lack part of the clones; where checked against another copy, unresolved V genes explain under half of the gap, and the rest is unexplained. The table for this sample lists roughly 260,000 clones, none of them counted only once. The top ten clones comprise 0.9% to 1.5% of the sample. Cells from mouse cutaneous lymph nodes were pooled, stained for CD4, CD8alpha, NKG2D, NKG2ACE and other markers, and then sorted on a BD Influx. Sequenced sample: CD4+ T cells sorted from a lymph node. All receptors derive from a C3H/HeJ mouse with alopecia areata. The haplotype of this strain at the MHC is H2-k.

The table lists this clone with a few counts. Germline and genes here are mouse. The read comes to an end 4 residues before the CDR3 does, leaving the germline J gene to fill in the end. V is TRBV13-1 and J is TRBJ1-1, with 8 bases that match TRBD1. There are 13 residues in the CDR3. Germline V gene data show CDR1 as NSHNY and CDR2 as SYGAGN. The CDR3 region is CASSAQGAGEVFF. The CDR3 bases that were read are TGTGCCAGCAGTGCGCAGGGGGCGGGA.

This clone has more than one count but fewer than ten. Gene labels here are mouse ones. The read is 4 residues too short to cover the CDR3 end, so that end is filled in from the germline J gene. The chain uses TRBV13-2 and TRBJ2-4; weak D call: TRBD1 (5 bases). The CDR3 has 13 amino acids. Trimming left V 6 bases short and J 0 bases short, with 8 bases between. Germline V gene sequence: CDR1 NNHNN, CDR2 SYGAGS (reference sequence). CDR3 DNA (partial): TGTGCCAGCGCCGGACAAAGTCAAAAC. Protein sequence: CASAGQSQN. The entire CDR3 is CASAGQSQNTLYF.

This clone has just a few counts. Gene and germline names: mouse. The CDR3 DNA, read in part, is TGTGCCAGCAGCAGGGACAGGGCGAGCTCC. It is translated as CASSRDRASS. The whole CDR3 sequence is CASSRDRASSDYTF. The chain carries TRBV19 and TRBJ1-2, with TRBD1 identical over 9 bases. The sequenced fragment ends 4 residues before the CDR3 boundary, so the rest is inferred from the germline J gene. The CDR3 is made up of 14 amino acids. Germline values: CDR1 FNHDT, CDR2 SITEND (reference sequence). J gave up 4 bases and V 5 bases, and 6 bases lay outside the gene matches.

This clone showed up just a few times. Mouse names are used for the genes. Read coverage stops 4 residues before the CDR3 terminus; the germline J gene supplies the remainder. This CDR3 is also generated by other DNA sequences in the sample. The chain links TRBV19 to TRBJ2-1, with 8 positions matching TRBD2. J gave up 3 bases and V 5 bases, and 4 bases lay outside the gene matches. Germline V gene data show CDR1 as FNHDT and CDR2 as SITEND (reference sequence). This CDR3 is 14 amino acids long. The sequenced part of the CDR3 DNA is TGTGCCAGCAGCCTCACTGGGGGCTATGCT. This translates into CASSLTGGYA. The full-length CDR3 reads as CASSLTGGYAEQFF.

This clone was recorded at least ten times. Genes here carry mouse names. The read halts 4 residues ahead of the CDR3 end, with the missing end drawn from the germline J gene. This sample also contains other DNA sequences that code for the same CDR3. This sequence joins TRBV1 and TRBJ2-4; D is undetermined. The V gene lost 1 base and the J gene lost 0 bases, with 2 bases spanning the gap. Germline-derived CDR1 and CDR2 are NSQYPW and LRSPGD (reference sequence). CDR3 length equals 13 residues. The DNA read from the CDR3 is TGCACCTGCAGTGCAGGGAGTCAAAAC. Translation: CTCSAGSQN. The whole CDR3 protein reads CTCSAGSQNTLYF.

As regards this clone: Gene names and germline refer to mouse. The read terminates 4 residues ahead of where the CDR3 ends, so the germline J gene completes it. The rearrangement joins TRBV19 to TRBJ2-3; D ambiguous. Germline CDR1 FNHDT, CDR2 SITEND (reference sequence). This CDR3 contains 14 residues. Deletions cut 2 bases from V and 0 bases from J, with 7 bases between. CDR3 bases read: TGTGCCAGCAGTATCAGACATAGTGCAGAA. Protein sequence: CASSIRHSAE. The entire CDR3 sequence reads CASSIRHSAETLYF.

This clone was found a few times. These gene names are mouse names. The read terminates 4 residues before the CDR3 end, so the remaining end is supplied by the germline J gene. The chain links TRBV13-3 to TRBJ2-7; 11 nucleotides match TRBD2. From germline, CDR1 is NNHDY and CDR2 SYVADS. Trimming took 1 base from V and 2 from J; bases not matched to a gene: 2. The CDR3 spans 15 residues. CDR3 DNA (partial): TGTGCCAGCAGTGATTGGACTGGGGGGACCTAT. It yields the protein CASSDWTGGTY. The whole CDR3 sequence is CASSDWTGGTYEQYF.

On this clone itself: Gene names and germline match the mouse. The CDR3 end falls 4 residues outside the read, so it is completed with the germline J gene. V is TRBV19 and J is TRBJ2-1; tentative D call: TRBD1 (5 bases). Looked up from germline, CDR1 is FNHDT and CDR2 is SITEND (reference sequence). Trimming took 1 base from V and 0 from J, leaving 8 bases between them. The CDR3 is made up of 15 amino acids. CDR3: CASSITGDNYAEQFF. Partial CDR3 DNA: TGTGCCAGCAGTATAACAGGAGATAACTATGCT. Full variable domain (missing parts from reference TRBV19 and TRBJ2-1): GGIITQTPKFLIGQEGQKLTLKCQQNFNHDTMYWYRQDSGKGLRLIYYSITENDLQKGDLSEGYDASREKKSSFSLTVTSAQKNEMAVFLCASSITGDNYAEQFFGPGTRLTVL.

About this clone: Genes and germline are mouse. The read comes to an end 4 residues before the CDR3 does, leaving the germline J gene to fill in the end. The chain couples TRBV13-1 to TRBJ2-3, with 10 nucleotides matching TRBD2. The CDR3 sequence is 16 residues long. The V gene's germline CDR1 is NSHNY and CDR2 SYGAGN. J gave up 0 bases and V 5 bases, and 6 bases lay outside the gene matches. Here the CDR3 reads CASRPPGLGSAETLYF. Partial CDR3 DNA: TGTGCCAGCAGGCCCCCGGGACTGGGGAGTGCAGAA.

This clone was seen a handful of times. Here the gene names and germline are mouse. Read sequence stops 4 residues before the CDR3 end, and the germline J gene provides the missing end. V and J are TRBV1 and TRBJ2-5; D is unclear. This CDR3 region has 15 residues. In germline, CDR1 is NSQYPW, CDR2 LRSPGD (reference sequence). V was clipped by 0 bases and J by 0 bases, with 7 bases between them. CDR3 residues: CTCSADAQNQDTQYF. Partial CDR3 DNA: TGCACCTGCAGTGCAGATGCACAAAACCAAGAC.

On this clone: This could be a read error, since a much larger clone is one nucleotide away. Here the gene names and germline are mouse. Sequencing ends 4 residues short of the CDR3 end; the germline J gene provides the rest. The rearrangement uses TRBV13-3 and TRBJ1-2; D is perhaps TRBD1 (6 bases). The CDR3 is 14 residues long. V lost 4 bases and J lost 0, with 10 bases in between. The germline V gene encodes CDR1 NNHDY and CDR2 SYVADS. The CDR3: CASSWDNANSDYTF. The sequenced part of the CDR3 DNA is TGTGCCAGCAGTTGGGACAATGCAAACTCC.

This clone has more than one count but fewer than ten. Gene names and germline refer to mouse. This CDR3 is also generated by other DNA sequences in the sample. CDR3 protein: CASSTGTGVYEQYF. The CDR3 DNA, read in part, is TGTGCCAGCAGTACCGGGACAGGGGTTTAT. The chain carries TRBV19 and TRBJ2-7; 10 bases match TRBD1. The read is 4 residues too short to cover the CDR3 end, so that end is filled in from the germline J gene. The CDR3 loop spans 14 amino acids. Looked up from germline, CDR1 is FNHDT and CDR2 is SITEND (reference sequence).

This clone was seen a few times. The gene names given are mouse names. The CDR3 goes on 4 residues after the read ends, and that part is filled in from the germline J gene. The chain recombines TRBV17 with TRBJ2-1, with TRBD1 identical over 11 bases. The V gene's germline CDR1 is MNHDT and CDR2 YYDKIL. The CDR3 runs to 15 residues. The V gene end was trimmed by 3 bases and the J gene end by 5 bases; junction bases not matched to a gene: 3. CDR3 loop: CASSSGTGGDAEQFF. The part of the CDR3 DNA that was read is TGTGCTAGCAGTAGCGGGACAGGGGGGGATGCT.

On this clone: These gene names are mouse names. The CDR3 goes on 4 residues after the read ends, and that part is filled in from the germline J gene. The V gene is TRBV19, the J gene TRBJ2-7, with 7 positions matching TRBD2. CDR1 and CDR2 (germline): FNHDT, SITEND (reference sequence). The CDR3 extends over 15 amino acids. V shed 1 base and J 0 bases; nucleotides not matched to a gene: 4. The CDR3 loop reads CASSIRGGDSYEQYF. The CDR3 bases that were read are TGTGCCAGCAGTATACGGGGGGGTGACTCCTAT.

This clone was seen a few times. Gene names denote mouse genes. The DNA ends 4 residues before the CDR3 does, and the rest of the CDR3 is filled in from the germline J gene. The chain links TRBV13-3 to TRBJ1-2; TRBD1 aligns across 7 bases. The J segment lost 0 bases and the V segment lost 3 bases, leaving 2 bases of the junction unmatched. The germline CDR1 and CDR2 sequences are NNHDY and SYVADS. The CDR3 has 14 residues. Incomplete CDR3 DNA: TGTGCCAGCAGTGCACAGGGGACAAACTCC. This sequence encodes CASSAQGTNS. The entire CDR3 is CASSAQGTNSDYTF.

This clone was counted only a few times. Each gene name is a mouse one. Read sequence stops 4 residues before the CDR3 end, and the germline J gene provides the missing end. This chain joins TRBV19 and TRBJ2-7; D might be TRBD1 or TRBD2, each matching 6 bases. The CDR3 sequence is 13 residues long. Germline V CDR1 and CDR2: FNHDT, SITEND (reference sequence). This CDR3 reads CASSMGGQNEQYF. CDR3 DNA, as far as it was read: TGTGCCAGCAGTATGGGGGGACAAAAT.

This clone was recorded a few times. The germline and genes are mouse ones. The CDR3 end is not reached by the read, which stops 4 residues before it; the germline J gene fills it in. The gene calls are TRBV13-1 and TRBJ2-5; TRBD2 is a possible D gene (6 bases). This CDR3 contains 13 residues. Germline assignment: CDR1 NSHNY and CDR2 SYGAGN. The chain's CDR3 is CASSETWGDTQYF. Incomplete CDR3 DNA: TGTGCCAGCAGTGAGACTTGGGGGGAC.

This clone was seen a few times. The genes and germline here are from mouse. Coverage ceases 4 residues before the CDR3 finishes, and the germline J gene fills in the end. This chain links TRBV13-1 with TRBJ2-2, with 7 bases matching TRBD1. Germline V gene sequence: CDR1 NSHNY, CDR2 SYGAGN. The CDR3 totals 14 residues. V shed 5 bases and J 2 bases; nucleotides not matched to a gene: 3. CDR3 DNA, as far as it was read: TGTGCCAGCAGGGTGGGACAGAACACCGGG. Translation gives CASRVGQNTG. The CDR3 as a whole reads CASRVGQNTGQLYF.

This clone was recorded a few times. The gene names given are mouse names. The CDR3 end falls 3 residues outside the read, so it is completed with the germline J gene. This rearrangement joins TRBV13-2 to TRBJ1-6; TRBD1 matches 11 bases. TRBJ1-6 is marked as an open reading frame, function uncertain. Per germline, CDR1 NNHNN and CDR2 SYGAGS (reference sequence). With V trimmed by 4 bases and J by 5 bases, 8 bases remained unmatched. This CDR3 spans 17 amino acids. The part of the CDR3 DNA that was read is TGTGCCAGCGGTCCCCCCGGGACAGGGGGAAATAATTCGCCC. Amino acid sequence: CASGPPGTGGNNSP. The whole CDR3 is CASGPPGTGGNNSPLYF.

This clone came up a few times. These gene names are mouse names. The read is 4 residues too short to cover the CDR3 end, so that end is filled in from the germline J gene. The chain links TRBV19 to TRBJ2-2; 7 bases fit TRBD2. The trim removed 0 bases at V and 5 bases at J, leaving 4 bases unmatched. Germline V gene sequence: CDR1 FNHDT, CDR2 SITEND (reference sequence). CDR3 size: 15 residues. This CDR3 reads CASSIGLGETGQLYF. Incomplete CDR3 DNA: TGTGCCAGCAGTATAGGGCTGGGGGAGACCGGG.

This clone has just a few counts. Mouse germline and gene names are used. This CDR3 is also generated by other DNA sequences in the sample. The CDR3 loop is CASSIEGQNYAEQFF. The DNA read from the CDR3 is TGTGCCAGCAGTATAGAAGGACAAAACTATGCT. The chain is built from TRBV19 and TRBJ2-1, with TRBD1 as a possible D gene (5 bases). The CDR3 extends 4 residues past the end of the read, so its final part is completed from the germline J gene. Trimming pared 0 bases from V and 1 base from J, leaving 8 bases between. The length of the CDR3 is 15 residues. Germline assignment: CDR1 FNHDT and CDR2 SITEND (reference sequence).

With respect to this clone: Gene and germline names: mouse. Read data end 4 residues before the CDR3 end; the end is taken from the germline J gene. This rearrangement joins TRBV31 to TRBJ2-1, with 10 nucleotides matching TRBD1. CDR3 length: 15 amino acids. Germline-derived CDR1 and CDR2 are GKSSPN and SITVG. V shed 3 bases and J 3 bases; nucleotides not matched to a gene: 5. The CDR3 sequence is CAWSPGTGAYAEQFF. Partial CDR3 DNA: TGTGCCTGGAGCCCCGGGACAGGGGCCTATGCT.